This is a list of T cell receptor beta chains from one sample in a study of T cells in localized non-small cell lung cancer. Data came from immunoSEQ multiplex PCR; TCRdb stores just in-frame clones and leaves some out. The table has more than 25,000 clones, 75% to 85% seen once; the top ten hold roughly 4%. The sequences come from peripheral blood, collected before any cancer treatment. These receptors all come from a woman aged 35-70 years with stage I lung adenocarcinoma. The CDR3 runs from the conserved cysteine through the conserved F or W. Fields, in order: J gene, clone size, V gene, CDR3 protein. For some rows the clone size is stated as once, few or many, or as a class when expanded; others skip it.

TRBJ2-2,.,TRBV30,CAWTPGTGSTGELFF
TRBJ1-4,.,TRBV11-3,CASSLGESGKLFF
TRBJ1-5,.,TRBV6-1,CASMGVLSGNQPQHF
TRBJ2-2,.,TRBV11-3,CASSSGTGSTGELFF
TRBJ2-3,.,TRBV2,CASGRGGPTDTQYF
TRBJ1-2,.,TRBV28,CASSFGAHYGYTF
TRBJ1-2,once,TRBV7-2,CASSQRAASSYGYTF
TRBJ1-3,once,TRBV6-6,CASSYEGFVGNTIYF
TRBJ1-1,.,TRBV29-1,CSVQLGGSTEAFF
TRBJ1-1,.,TRBV30,CAWIRGGSEAFF
TRBJ1-6,.,TRBV28,CGSRTDNSPLHF
TRBJ2-3,once,TRBV5-1,CASSPGGGYTDTQYF
TRBJ1-2,.,TRBV6-4,CAREGQLNYGYTF
TRBJ1-4,.,TRBV6-1,CASGPGGWANEKLFF
TRBJ1-5,.,TRBV18,CASSLGVGGGQPQHF
TRBJ1-2,.,TRBV18,CASSPREAYGYTF
TRBJ1-1,.,TRBV21-1,CASSKWPGTGRRNTEAFF